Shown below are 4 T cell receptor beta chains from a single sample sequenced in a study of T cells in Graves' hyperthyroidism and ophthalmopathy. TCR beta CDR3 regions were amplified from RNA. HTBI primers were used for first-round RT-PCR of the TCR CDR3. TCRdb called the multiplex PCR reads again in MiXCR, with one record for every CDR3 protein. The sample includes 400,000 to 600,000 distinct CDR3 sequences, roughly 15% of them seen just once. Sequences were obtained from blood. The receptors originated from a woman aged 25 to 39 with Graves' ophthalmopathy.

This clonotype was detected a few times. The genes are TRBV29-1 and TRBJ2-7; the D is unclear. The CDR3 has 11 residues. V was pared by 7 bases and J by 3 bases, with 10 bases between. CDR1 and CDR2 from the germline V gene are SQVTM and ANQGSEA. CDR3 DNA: TGCAGCGCAGAACAGCACTACGAGCAGTACTTC. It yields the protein CSAEQHYEQYF.

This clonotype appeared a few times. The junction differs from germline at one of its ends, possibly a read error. CDR3 residues: CTTSQRTGWGETQYF. DNA of the CDR3: TGTACCACCAGCCAAAGGACAGGGTGGGGAGAGACCCAGTACTTC. The V and J genes are TRBV15 and TRBJ2-5; 8 bases fit TRBD1. This CDR3 is built from 15 residues. Germline V gene sequence: CDR1 LNHNV, CDR2 YYDKDF (reference sequence).

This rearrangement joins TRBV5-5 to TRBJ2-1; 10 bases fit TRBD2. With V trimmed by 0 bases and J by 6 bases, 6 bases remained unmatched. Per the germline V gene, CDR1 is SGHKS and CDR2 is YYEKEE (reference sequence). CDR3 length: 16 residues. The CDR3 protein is CASSLALAGVGNEQFF. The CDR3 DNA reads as TGTGCCAGCAGCTTGGCTCTAGCGGGAGTGGGCAATGAGCAGTTCTTC.

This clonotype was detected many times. CDR3 bases: TGTGCCAGCAGCTTCCGGGAGGGATCGAACACTGAAGCTTTCTTT. Protein: CASSFREGSNTEAFF. The chain uses TRBV7-2 and TRBJ1-1; D is uncertain. CDR1 is SGHTA, CDR2 FQGNSA, per germline. This CDR3 spans 15 amino acids. The V end was cut by 3 bases, the J end by 1 base, with 12 bases between.